The clone carrying this T cell receptor (beta chain) was seen only a few times. The data are from a study of blood T cells in healthy people across ages. CDR3 length: 17 amino acids. With 5 bases removed from V and 1 base from J, the gap between germline ends came to 18 bases. In germline, CDR1 is SGHTA, CDR2 FQGNSA. Combining a sample-barcoded 5' primer with a J-beta primer mix, a second PCR ran for 7 to 11 cycles. TCRdb re-called the 5' RACE reads with MiXCR, one entry per CDR3 protein. This table has around 1,700,000 distinct CDR3 sequences, under 30% appearing once. Samples each had at least 5.5 micrograms of total RNA extracted.

Sequenced: blood. The rearrangement joins TRBV7-2 to TRBJ1-5; no clear D. The source is a woman between 25 and 40 years old in good health. CDR3 nucleotides: TGTGCCAGCAGCCCCGGCCCAGCATCTGGGAGCAATCAGCCCCAGCATTTT. Its translation is CASSPGPASGSNQPQHF.